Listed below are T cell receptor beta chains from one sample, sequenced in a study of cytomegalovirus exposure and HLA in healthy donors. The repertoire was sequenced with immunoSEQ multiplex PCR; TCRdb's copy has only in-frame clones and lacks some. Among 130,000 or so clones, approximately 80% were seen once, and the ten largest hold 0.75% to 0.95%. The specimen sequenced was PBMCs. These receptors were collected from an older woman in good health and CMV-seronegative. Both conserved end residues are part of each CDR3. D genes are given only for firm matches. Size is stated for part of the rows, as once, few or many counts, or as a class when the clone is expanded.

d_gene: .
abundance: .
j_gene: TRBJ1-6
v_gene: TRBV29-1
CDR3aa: CSARHGQNSPLHF
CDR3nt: TGCAGCGCCCGACACGGTCAGAATTCACCCCTCCACTTT

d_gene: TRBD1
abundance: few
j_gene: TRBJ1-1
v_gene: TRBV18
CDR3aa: CASSTGRAEAFF
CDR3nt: TGTGCCAGCTCGACAGGGCGGGCTGAAGCTTTCTTT

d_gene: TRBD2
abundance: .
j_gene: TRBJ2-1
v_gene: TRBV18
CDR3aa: CASSPPRLAATNEQFF
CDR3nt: TGTGCCAGCTCACCTCCTCGACTAGCGGCTACCAATGAGCAGTTCTTC

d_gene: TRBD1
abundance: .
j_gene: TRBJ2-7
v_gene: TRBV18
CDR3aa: CASSPRDRTYEQYF
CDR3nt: TGTGCCAGCTCACCACGGGACAGAACCTACGAGCAGTACTTC

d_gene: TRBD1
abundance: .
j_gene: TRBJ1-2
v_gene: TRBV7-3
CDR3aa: CASSKDREGGYTF
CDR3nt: TGTGCCAGCAGCAAGGACAGGGAGGGTGGCTACACCTTC

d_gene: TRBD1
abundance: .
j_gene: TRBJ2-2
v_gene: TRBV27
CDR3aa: CASRKQGAKNTGELFF
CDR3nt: TGTGCCAGCAGGAAACAGGGGGCGAAAAACACCGGGGAGCTGTTTTTT

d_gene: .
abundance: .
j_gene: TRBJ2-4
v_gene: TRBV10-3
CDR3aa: CAISERGGAAGAKNIQYF
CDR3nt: TGTGCCATCAGTGAGAGAGGGGGGGCTGCAGGAGCCAAAAACATTCAGTACTTC

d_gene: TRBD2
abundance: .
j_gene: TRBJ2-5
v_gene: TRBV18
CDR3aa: CASSPTSGRSGGTQYF
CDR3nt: TGTGCCAGCTCACCGACTAGCGGGAGGTCTGGGGGGACCCAGTACTTC

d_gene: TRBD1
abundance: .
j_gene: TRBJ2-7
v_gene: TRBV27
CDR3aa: CASSLGTGALEQYF
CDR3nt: TGTGCCAGCAGTTTAGGGACAGGGGCACTCGAGCAGTACTTC

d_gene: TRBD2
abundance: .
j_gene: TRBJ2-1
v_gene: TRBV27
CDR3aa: CASSSPGLAAINEQFF
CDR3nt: TGTGCCAGCAGTTCCCCGGGACTAGCGGCGATTAATGAGCAGTTCTTC

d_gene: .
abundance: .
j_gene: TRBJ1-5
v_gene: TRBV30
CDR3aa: CAWRGQGLGNQPQHF
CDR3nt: TGTGCCTGGAGAGGTCAGGGGTTGGGCAATCAGCCCCAGCATTTT

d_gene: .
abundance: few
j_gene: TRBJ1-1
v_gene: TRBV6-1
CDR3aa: CASSEASGWVNTEAFF
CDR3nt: TGTGCCAGCAGTGAAGCATCAGGGTGGGTGAACACTGAAGCTTTCTTT

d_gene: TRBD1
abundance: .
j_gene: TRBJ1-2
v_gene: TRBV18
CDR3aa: CASSPQKRTGNGYTF
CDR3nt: TGTGCCAGCTCACCCCAGAAACGGACAGGGAATGGCTACACCTTC

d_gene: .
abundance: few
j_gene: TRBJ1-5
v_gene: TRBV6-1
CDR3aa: CASNGQLGNQPQHF
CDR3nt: TGTGCCAGCAATGGGCAGCTTGGCAATCAGCCCCAGCATTTT

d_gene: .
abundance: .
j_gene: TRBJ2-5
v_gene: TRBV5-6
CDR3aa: CASSFRETQYF
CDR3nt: TGTGCCAGCAGCTTCCGGGAGACCCAGTACTTC

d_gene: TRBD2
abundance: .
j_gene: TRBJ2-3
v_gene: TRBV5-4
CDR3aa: CASSLTSGGDTQYF
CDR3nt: TGTGCCAGCAGCTTGACTAGCGGGGGGGATACGCAGTATTTT

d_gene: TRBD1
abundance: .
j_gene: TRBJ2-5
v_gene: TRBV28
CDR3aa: CASSPYGTGGDRYQETQYF
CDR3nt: TGTGCCAGCAGCCCCTACGGGACAGGGGGCGACCGGTACCAAGAGACCCAGTACTTC

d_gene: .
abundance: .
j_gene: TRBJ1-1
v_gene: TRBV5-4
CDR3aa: CASSRNTEAFF
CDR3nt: TGTGCCAGCAGCCGGAACACTGAAGCTTTCTTT

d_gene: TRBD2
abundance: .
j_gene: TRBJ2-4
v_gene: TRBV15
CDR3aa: CATSRDPPSGFTSKNIQYF
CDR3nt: TGTGCCACCAGCAGAGATCCCCCTAGCGGCTTCACTAGCAAAAACATTCAGTACTTC

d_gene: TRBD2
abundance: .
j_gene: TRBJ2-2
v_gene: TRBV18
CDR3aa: CASSLPGGANTGELFF
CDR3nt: TGTGCCAGCTCACTGCCCGGGGGGGCGAACACCGGGGAGCTGTTTTTT

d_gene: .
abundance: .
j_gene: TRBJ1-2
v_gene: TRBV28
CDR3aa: CASTQVDSSGYGYTF
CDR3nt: TGTGCCAGCACTCAAGTGGACAGTTCCGGCTATGGCTACACCTTC

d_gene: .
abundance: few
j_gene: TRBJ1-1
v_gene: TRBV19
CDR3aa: CASSLNWNTEAFF
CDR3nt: TGTGCCAGTAGTTTAAATTGGAACACTGAAGCTTTCTTT

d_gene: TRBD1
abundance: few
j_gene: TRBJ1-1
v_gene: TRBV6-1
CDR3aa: CASSAEDRVNTEAFF
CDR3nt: TGTGCCAGCAGTGCCGAGGACAGGGTGAACACTGAAGCTTTCTTT

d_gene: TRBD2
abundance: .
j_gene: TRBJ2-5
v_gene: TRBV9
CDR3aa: CASSIGLEETQYF
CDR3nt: TGTGCCAGCAGCATCGGACTAGAGGAGACCCAGTACTTC

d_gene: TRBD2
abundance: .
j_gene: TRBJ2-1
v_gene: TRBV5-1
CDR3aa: CASSPTSGRTESNEQFF
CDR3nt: TGCGCCAGCAGCCCGACTAGCGGGAGAACGGAGTCCAATGAGCAGTTCTTC

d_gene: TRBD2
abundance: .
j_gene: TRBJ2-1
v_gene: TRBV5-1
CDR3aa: CASSTRTSGRWYNEQFF
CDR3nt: TGCGCCAGCAGCACCCGGACTAGCGGGAGATGGTACAATGAGCAGTTCTTC

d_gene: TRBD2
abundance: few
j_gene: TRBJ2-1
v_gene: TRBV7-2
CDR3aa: CASSLRGTSGRNEQFF
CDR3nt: TGTGCCAGCAGCTTGCGAGGGACTAGCGGGAGGAATGAGCAGTTCTTC

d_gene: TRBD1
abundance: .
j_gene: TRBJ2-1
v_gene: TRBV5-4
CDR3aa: CASSLLLQGGNNEQFF
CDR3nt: TGTGCCAGCAGCCTTTTATTACAGGGGGGAAACAATGAGCAGTTCTTC

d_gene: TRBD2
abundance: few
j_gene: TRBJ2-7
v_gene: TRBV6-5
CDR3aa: CASSSGTSGYEQYF
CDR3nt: TGTGCCAGCAGCTCCGGGACTAGCGGGTACGAGCAGTACTTC

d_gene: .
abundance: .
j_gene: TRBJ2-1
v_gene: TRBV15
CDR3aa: CATSRDRGLTRRDNEQFF
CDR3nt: TGTGCCACCAGCAGAGATAGAGGATTAACGCGGAGGGACAATGAGCAGTTCTTC

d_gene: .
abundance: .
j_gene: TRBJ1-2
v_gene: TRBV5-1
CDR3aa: CASSLESGQNYGYTF
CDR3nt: TGCGCCAGCAGCTTGGAAAGTGGACAGAACTATGGCTACACCTTC

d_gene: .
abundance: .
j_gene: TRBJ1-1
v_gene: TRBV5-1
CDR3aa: CASSLVDGQVMNTEAFF
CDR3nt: TGCGCCAGCAGCTTGGTTGATGGGCAGGTCATGAACACTGAAGCTTTCTTT

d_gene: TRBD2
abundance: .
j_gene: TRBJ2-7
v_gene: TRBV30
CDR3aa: CAWGRAQRGASYEQYF
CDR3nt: TGTGCCTGGGGGAGGGCCCAGCGGGGGGCCTCTTACGAGCAGTACTTC

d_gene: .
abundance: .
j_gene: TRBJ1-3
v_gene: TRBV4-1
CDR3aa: CASSQAGATGNTIYF
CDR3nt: TGCGCCAGCAGCCAAGCAGGGGCGACTGGAAACACCATATATTTT

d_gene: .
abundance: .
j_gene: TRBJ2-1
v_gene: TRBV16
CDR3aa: CASTPTSYNEQFF
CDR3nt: TGTGCCAGCACCCCGACTAGTTACAATGAGCAGTTCTTC

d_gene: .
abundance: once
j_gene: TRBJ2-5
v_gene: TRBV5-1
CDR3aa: CASSLGTARETQYF
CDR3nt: TGCGCCAGCAGCTTGGGTACAGCCCGGGAGACCCAGTACTTC

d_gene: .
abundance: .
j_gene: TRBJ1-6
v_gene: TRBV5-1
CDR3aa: CASSLGSWLSSYNSPLHF
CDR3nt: TGCGCCAGCAGCTTGGGGAGTTGGTTAAGCTCCTATAATTCACCCCTCCACTTT